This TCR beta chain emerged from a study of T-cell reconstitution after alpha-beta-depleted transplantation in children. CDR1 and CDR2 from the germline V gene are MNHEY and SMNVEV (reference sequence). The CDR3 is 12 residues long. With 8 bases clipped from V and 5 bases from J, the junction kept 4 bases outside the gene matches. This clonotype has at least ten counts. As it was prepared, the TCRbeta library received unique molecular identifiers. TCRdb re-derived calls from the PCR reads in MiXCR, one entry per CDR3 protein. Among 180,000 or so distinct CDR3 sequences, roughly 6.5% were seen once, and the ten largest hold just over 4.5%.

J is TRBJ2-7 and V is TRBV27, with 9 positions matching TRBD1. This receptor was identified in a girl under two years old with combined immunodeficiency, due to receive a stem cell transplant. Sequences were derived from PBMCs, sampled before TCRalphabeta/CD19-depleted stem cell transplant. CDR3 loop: CASRTGADEQYF. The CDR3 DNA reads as TGTGCCAGCCGGACAGGGGCCGACGAGCAGTACTTC.